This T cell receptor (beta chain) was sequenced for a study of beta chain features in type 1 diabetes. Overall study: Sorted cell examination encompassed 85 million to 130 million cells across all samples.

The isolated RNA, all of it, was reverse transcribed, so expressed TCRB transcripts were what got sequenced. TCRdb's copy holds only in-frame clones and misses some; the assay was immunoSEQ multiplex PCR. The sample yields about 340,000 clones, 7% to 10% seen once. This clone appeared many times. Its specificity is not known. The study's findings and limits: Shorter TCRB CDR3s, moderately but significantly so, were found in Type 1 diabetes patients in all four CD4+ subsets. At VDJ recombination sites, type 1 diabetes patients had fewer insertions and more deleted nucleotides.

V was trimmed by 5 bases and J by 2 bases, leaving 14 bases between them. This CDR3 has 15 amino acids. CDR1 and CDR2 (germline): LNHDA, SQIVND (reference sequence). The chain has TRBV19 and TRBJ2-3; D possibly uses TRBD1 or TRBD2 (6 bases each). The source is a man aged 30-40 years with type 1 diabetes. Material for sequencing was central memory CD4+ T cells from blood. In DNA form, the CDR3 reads TGTGCCAGTAGTTTAACGGGGGCCGTCACAGATACGCAGTATTTT. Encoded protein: CASSLTGAVTDTQYF.